One and the same sample provided the 32 T cell receptor beta chains below, sequenced in a study of blood T cell repertoires in COVID-19. The protocol was immunoSEQ multiplex PCR, while the TCRdb copy is restricted to in-frame clones and leaves out a portion. The table has fewer than 350,000 clones, about 86% seen once. The specimen was peripheral blood. The receptors here all came from a woman aged 55-69 years with active or convalescent COVID-19.

This clone was observed once. The rearrangement links TRBV6-2 or TRBV6-3 to TRBJ1-2, with 9 positions matching TRBD1. The CDR3 sequence is 13 residues long. Germline V gene data show CDR1 as MNHEY and CDR2 as SVGEGT. The junction had 7 bases not matched to a gene; V was cut back by 6 bases and J by 8 bases. CDR3 in amino acids: CASSRDRARGYTF. CDR3 coding DNA: TGTGCCAGCAGCAGGGACAGGGCCCGGGGCTACACCTTC.

This clone was detected ten times or more. The chain couples TRBV4-2 to TRBJ2-7; the D gene is possibly TRBD2 (7 bases). Germline values: CDR1 LGHNA, CDR2 YNFKEQ. The CDR3 is made up of 14 amino acids. Trimming stripped 0 bases from V and 7 bases from J, with 13 bases between. The CDR3 DNA is TGTGCCAGCAGCCAAGATGCGAGGGGGGGAGAGCAGTACTTC. Protein product: CASSQDARGGEQYF.

This clone has a handful of counts. The chain combines TRBV5-1 with TRBJ1-2, with a tentative D call TRBD1 (6 bases). Trimming removed 0 bases from V and 5 bases from J, with 17 bases in between. CDR3 length: 16 residues. The germline V gene encodes CDR1 SGHRS and CDR2 YFSETQ. CDR3 sequence reads: CASSLEAGTPEYGYTF. In DNA, the CDR3 is TGCGCCAGCAGCTTGGAGGCCGGGACACCGGAATATGGCTACACCTTC.

The chain carries TRBV7-2 and TRBJ2-1; 7 positions agree with TRBD2. The CDR3 is 16 residues long. The germline V gene encodes CDR1 SGHTA and CDR2 FQGNSA. The trim removed 5 bases at V and 4 bases at J, leaving 11 bases unmatched. The CDR3 reads CASSAGRTRPYNEQFF. CDR3 nucleotide sequence: TGTGCCAGCAGCGCTGGCAGGACTAGACCTTACAATGAGCAGTTCTTC.

The chain combines TRBV10-3 with TRBJ2-7, with a weak D call TRBD2 (6 bases). This CDR3 comprises 15 residues. V shed 8 bases and J shed 2 bases, with 19 bases lying between them. Germline CDR1 and CDR2: ENHRY and SYGVKD. The CDR3 coding sequence is TGTGCCATCTTACCGTCCGGCGGGGACCCCTACGAGCAGTACTTC. As protein: CAILPSGGDPYEQYF.

This chain links TRBV25-1 with TRBJ1-1, with a possible D match to TRBD1 (6 bases). Germline V CDR1 and CDR2: MGHDK, SYGVNS. The CDR3 runs 15 residues. V was clipped by 4 bases and J by 1 base, with 13 bases between them. CDR3 region: CASSGHRAKNTEAFF. The CDR3 nucleotides are TGTGCCAGCAGTGGACACAGGGCTAAGAACACTGAAGCTTTCTTT.

V and J are TRBV5-5 and TRBJ1-5; no reliable D call. Trimming took 4 bases from V and 8 from J, leaving 13 bases between them. Per germline, CDR1 SGHKS and CDR2 YYEKEE (reference sequence). CDR3 length: 13 amino acids. Here the CDR3 DNA reads TGTGCCAGCAGCGCTCGCGTCACGGAGCCCCAGCATTTT. This encodes CASSARVTEPQHF.

CDR3 protein: CASRAGILSPLHF. The CDR3 nucleotides read TGTGCCAGCAGGGCGGGGATTCTTTCACCCCTCCACTTT. The chain couples TRBV13 to TRBJ1-6; D gene unclear. Germline CDR1 reads PRHDT; CDR2 reads FYEKMQ (reference sequence). The CDR3 runs 13 residues. The germline V and J ends were trimmed by 6 bases and 9 bases, with 12 bases remaining between them.

Notes on this clone: Other DNA sequences from this sample encode an identical CDR3 as well. The V call is TRBV7-8, the J call TRBJ1-3, with D maybe TRBD1 (6 bases). V was pared by 1 base and J by 4 bases, with 11 bases between. The CDR3 covers 15 residues. Germline V gene data show CDR1 as SGHVS and CDR2 as FQNEAQ. CDR3 region: CASSLGGGAGNTIYF. The CDR3 nucleotides are TGTGCCAGCAGCTTAGGAGGGGGGGCCGGAAACACCATATATTTT. Together with reference TRBV7-8 and TRBJ1-3, the CDR3 gives the full variable domain: GAGVSQSPRYKVAKRGQDVALRCDPISGHVSLFWYQQALGQGPEFLTYFQNEAQLDKSGLPSDRFFAERPEGSVSTLKIQRTQQEDSAVYLCASSLGGGAGNTIYFGEGSWLTVV.

The gene calls are TRBV29-1 and TRBJ1-1, with TRBD1 matching 7 bases. The germline V gene has CDR1 SQVTM and CDR2 ANQGSEA. CDR3 length: 13 amino acids. The V gene end was trimmed by 6 bases and the J gene end by 3 bases; junction bases not matched to a gene: 7. The CDR3 DNA reads TGCAGCGTGGGGACAGCCGCGGACACTGAAGCTTTCTTT. Translated: CSVGTAADTEAFF.

This rearrangement joins TRBV7-8 to TRBJ1-1, with 9 bases that match TRBD1. The CDR3 is made up of 15 amino acids. Trimming removed 3 bases from V and 5 bases from J; junction bases left unmatched: 7. Germline assignment: CDR1 SGHVS and CDR2 FQNEAQ. CDR3 coding DNA: TGTGCCAGCAGCTTTAACAGGGGGCTGGTTACTGAAGCTTTCTTT. Translation: CASSFNRGLVTEAFF.

This rearrangement joins TRBV2 to TRBJ2-1; D is uncertain. Trimming took off 7 bases at V and 7 bases at J, with 26 bases between the two ends. CDR3 length: 17 amino acids. CDR1 and CDR2 from the germline V gene are SNHLY and FYNNEI. CDR3 nucleotide sequence: TGTGCCAGCACTCCGAACCCGTTAGCCAATCACTTGAATGAGCAGTTCTTC. Its translation is CASTPNPLANHLNEQFF.

V and J are TRBV7-2 and TRBJ2-1; 10 bases are shared with TRBD2. The CDR3 spans 19 residues. From germline, CDR1 is SGHTA and CDR2 FQGNSA. The trim removed 1 base at V and 5 bases at J, leaving 14 bases unmatched. CDR3: CASSLVGQRGGLGNNEQFF. The CDR3 DNA reads as TGTGCCAGCAGCTTAGTAGGCCAGCGGGGGGGCCTGGGGAACAATGAGCAGTTCTTC.

The chain is built from TRBV7-9 and TRBJ2-7; 9 nucleotides match TRBD1. Per germline, CDR1 SEHNR and CDR2 FQNEAQ (reference sequence). This CDR3 contains 16 residues. J was trimmed by 5 bases and V by 0 bases; bases with no gene match: 8. The CDR3 DNA is TGTGCCAGCAGCTTAGCGCTCGGGACAGGGCTCCACGAGCAGTACTTC. Translation: CASSLALGTGLHEQYF. Full variable domain (outside the CDR3, taken from reference TRBV7-9 and TRBJ2-7): DTGVSQNPRHKITKRGQNVTFRCDPISEHNRLYWYRQTLGQGPEFLTYFQNEAQLEKSRLLSDRFSAERPKGSFSTLEIQRTEQGDSAMYLCASSLALGTGLHEQYFGPGTRLTVT.

This chain uses TRBV9 with TRBJ2-2; unclear D gene. Germline CDR1 and CDR2: SGDLS and YYNGEE. There are 12 residues in the CDR3. Deletions cut 2 bases from V and 9 bases from J, with 8 bases between. The CDR3 DNA reads TGTGCCAGCAGCGTGCAGGCCAGGGAGCTGTTTTTT. Translation: CASSVQARELFF.

The CDR3 DNA sequence: TGTGCCAGCAGCTTGGGAAGGGGCTTCGGGCCCTATAATTCACCCCTCCACTTT. Translation gives CASSLGRGFGPYNSPLHF. The chain has TRBV11-2 and TRBJ1-6, with a weak D call TRBD1 (5 bases). The CDR3 runs to 18 residues. Trimming removed 3 bases from V and 2 bases from J, with 17 bases in between. Germline values: CDR1 SGHAT, CDR2 FQNNGV.

In DNA form, the CDR3 reads TGTGCCAGCAGCTTAGCTAGCTTGGAGACCCAGTACTTC. The encoded protein is CASSLASLETQYF. This chain connects TRBV7-9 to TRBJ2-5; D not resolved. This CDR3 is 13 amino acids long. Trimming shortened V by 0 bases and J by 5 bases, and 7 bases separated the two germline ends. CDR1 SEHNR and CDR2 FQNEAQ come from the germline V gene (reference sequence).

This chain links TRBV19 with TRBJ2-5, with 8 bases identical to TRBD2. The CDR3 runs 13 residues. Unmatched junction bases numbered 6, after V lost 8 bases and J lost 4 bases. Germline CDR1 is LNHDA and CDR2 is SQIVND (reference sequence). The CDR3 protein is CASGTRGAETQYF. CDR3 DNA sequence: TGTGCCAGTGGGACTAGGGGGGCAGAGACCCAGTACTTC. The entire variable domain, with the rest obtained from reference TRBV19 and TRBJ2-5, is as follows: DGGITQSPKYLFRKEGQNVTLSCEQNLNHDAMYWYRQDPGQGLRLIYYSQIVNDFQKGDIAEGYSVSREKKESFPLTVTSAQKNPTAFYLCASGTRGAETQYFGPGTRLLVL.

The rearrangement joins TRBV30 to TRBJ1-1; 7 bases line up with TRBD1. The CDR3 runs 15 residues. Per the germline V gene, CDR1 is GTSNPN and CDR2 is SVGIG (reference sequence). The J segment lost 5 bases and the V segment lost 0 bases, leaving 9 bases of the junction unmatched. In DNA form, the CDR3 reads TGTGCCTGGAGTGTAGGGGTCAGGGGGGAGACTGAAGCTTTCTTT. It yields the protein CAWSVGVRGETEAFF.

The rearrangement uses TRBV27 and TRBJ2-2, with TRBD1 as a possible D gene (6 bases). This CDR3 has 16 residues. The germline V gene has CDR1 MNHEY and CDR2 SMNVEV (reference sequence). V lost 0 bases and J 5 bases, leaving 13 bases between the germline ends. The CDR3 coding sequence is TGTGCCAGCAGTTTATCGACAGGCCGGCCGACCGGGGAGCTGTTTTTT. Protein product: CASSLSTGRPTGELFF.

The chain has TRBV5-5 and TRBJ2-5; 16 positions match TRBD2. There are 14 residues in the CDR3. V shed 3 bases, J shed 14 bases, and the junction held 7 bases outside the gene matches. Germline V gene lookup returns CDR1 SGHKS and CDR2 YYEKEE (reference sequence). The CDR3 reads CASSSGLAGGFRYF. The CDR3 region has the DNA TGTGCCAGCAGCTCGGGACTAGCGGGGGGGTTTAGATACTTC.

DNA of the CDR3: TGTGCCAGCAGCTTACTTCCGAACACTGAAGCTTTCTTT. It codes for CASSLLPNTEAFF. V gene TRBV7-3 combines with J gene TRBJ1-1; D ambiguous. Germline V gene sequence: CDR1 SGHTA, CDR2 FQGTGA. V was cut by 2 bases and J by 1 base, with 5 bases left in between. The CDR3 covers 13 residues.

The gene calls are TRBV19 and TRBJ2-2; 7 bases align to TRBD2. Germline values: CDR1 LNHDA, CDR2 SQIVND (reference sequence). Trimming at V came to 8 bases and at J to 5 bases, leaving 8 bases not matched to a gene. The CDR3 is made up of 14 amino acids. CDR3 residues: CASWGLFGTGELFF. CDR3 sequence (DNA): TGTGCCAGTTGGGGACTATTTGGGACCGGGGAGCTGTTTTTT.

The V and J genes are TRBV7-2 and TRBJ1-6, with 8 bases aligning to TRBD1. The CDR3 loop spans 15 amino acids. Germline lookup yields CDR1 SGHTA and CDR2 FQGNSA. With 6 bases clipped from V and 5 bases from J, the junction kept 6 bases outside the gene matches. The CDR3 loop reads CASSQGQGHNSPLHF. CDR3 bases: TGTGCCAGCAGTCAAGGACAGGGCCATAATTCACCCCTCCACTTT. Full variable domain (missing parts from reference TRBV7-2 and TRBJ1-6): GAGVSQSPSNKVTEKGKDVELRCDPISGHTALYWYRQSLGQGLEFLIYFQGNSAPDKSGLPSDRFSAERTGGSVSTLTIQRTQQEDSAVYLCASSQGQGHNSPLHFGNGTRLTVT.

CDR3 residues: CASNRGMGYEQYF. CDR3 bases: TGTGCCAGCAACAGGGGTATGGGGTACGAGCAGTACTTC. This chain uses TRBV6-5 with TRBJ2-7; 7 nucleotides line up with TRBD1. The germline V gene has CDR1 MNHEY and CDR2 SVGAGI. The J segment lost 4 bases and the V segment lost 7 bases, leaving 7 bases of the junction unmatched. The CDR3 loop spans 13 amino acids.

The gene calls are TRBV2 and TRBJ1-1; TRBD1 agrees at 7 bases. Germline CDR1 SNHLY, CDR2 FYNNEI. The CDR3 loop spans 17 amino acids. Unmatched junction bases numbered 16, after V lost 4 bases and J lost 5 bases. CDR3 DNA sequence: TGTGCCAGCAGTGCCTTGACAGGGTCCGTTTCGGGGACTGAAGCTTTCTTT. It is translated as CASSALTGSVSGTEAFF.

V is TRBV7-6 and J is TRBJ2-7; D call uncertain. CDR3 length equals 14 residues. Germline loops: CDR1 SGHVS, CDR2 FNYEAQ. V was shortened by 1 base and J by 3 bases, with 10 bases between the two germline ends. CDR3 amino acids: CASSLGSSGYEQYF. The CDR3 nucleotides are TGTGCCAGCAGCTTAGGTAGCAGTGGCTACGAGCAGTACTTC. Full variable domain (missing parts from reference TRBV7-6 and TRBJ2-7): GAGVSQSPRYKVTKRGQDVALRCDPISGHVSLYWYRQALGQGPEFLTYFNYEAQQDKSGLPNDRFSAERPEGSISTLTIQRTEQRDSAMYRCASSLGSSGYEQYFGPGTRLTVT.

The CDR3 region is CATQQGPGNTIYF. The CDR3 DNA is TGTGCCACACAACAGGGTCCTGGAAACACCATATATTTT. The J gene is TRBJ1-3, the V gene TRBV10-3; possibly TRBD1 for D (6 bases). Germline values: CDR1 ENHRY, CDR2 SYGVKD. Trimming pared 10 bases from V and 2 bases from J, leaving 12 bases between. The CDR3 is 13 residues long.

V is TRBV29-1 and J is TRBJ2-7; a possible D gene is TRBD1 (6 bases). The V gene lost 7 bases and the J gene lost 3 bases, with 19 bases spanning the gap. Germline-derived CDR1 and CDR2 are SQVTM and ANQGSEA. CDR3 length: 14 amino acids. The CDR3 DNA reads as TGCAGCGCCCGGCCCGACAGGCTTGGCTACGAGCAGTACTTC. Its protein product is CSARPDRLGYEQYF.

This sequence joins TRBV3-1 (or the pseudogene TRBV3-2) and TRBJ2-7; D uncertain. Trimming removed 0 bases from V and 6 bases from J, with 12 bases in between. From germline, CDR1 is LGHDT and CDR2 YNNKEL (reference sequence). There are 14 residues in the CDR3. In nucleotides, the CDR3 is TGTGCCAGCAGCCAAGATCTACCCCTACGCGAGCAGTACTTC. Amino acid sequence: CASSQDLPLREQYF.

Concerning this clone: This specimen includes other DNA sequences encoding the same CDR3. The chain has TRBV7-9 and TRBJ2-3; perhaps TRBD1 as D (5 bases). V lost 1 base to trimming and J lost 0 bases, with 5 bases between them. CDR1 SEHNR and CDR2 FQNEAQ come from the germline V gene (reference sequence). The CDR3 runs to 14 residues. This CDR3 is CASSLEGSTDTQYF. The CDR3 DNA reads TGTGCCAGCAGCTTAGAGGGGAGCACAGATACGCAGTATTTT.

The chain employs TRBV9 and TRBJ1-5, with 9 bases aligning to TRBD1. Per the germline V gene, CDR1 is SGDLS and CDR2 is YYNGEE. The CDR3 extends over 13 amino acids. Trimming cost V 3 bases and J 6 bases; bases outside gene matches: 1. The CDR3 region is CASSAGQGQPQHF. The CDR3 DNA reads TGTGCCAGCAGCGCGGGACAGGGTCAGCCCCAGCATTTT.